This T cell receptor (beta chain) was documented in a study of T cells in Graves' hyperthyroidism and ophthalmopathy. Study-wide background: Blood from the periphery was taken at initial diagnosis, before any treatment.

Regions amplified from RNA transcripts were the TCR beta CDR3 regions. TCR CDR3 regions were first amplified by RT-PCR with HTBI primers. In TCRdb, the multiplex PCR reads were re-called with MiXCR into one record per CDR3 protein. The sample shows around 600,000 distinct CDR3 sequences, 14% of them seen only once. From germline, CDR1 is SQVTM and CDR2 ANQGSEA. Trimming removed 4 bases from V and 4 bases from J, with 10 bases in between. The CDR3 covers 13 residues. This TCR was recovered from a woman aged 18-29 years with Graves' ophthalmopathy. V is TRBV29-1 and J is TRBJ1-4; D gene ambiguous. The sample taken for sequencing was blood. The CDR3 DNA reads TGCAGCGTTGGACGGGGAAGTAATGAAAAACTGTTTTTT. This translates into CSVGRGSNEKLFF.